One T cell receptor beta chain is described in this entry. Its antigen is undetermined. TCRdb's copy holds only in-frame clones and misses some; the assay was immunoSEQ multiplex PCR. This table has some 38,000 clones, more than 65% appearing once. The sample belongs to a study of PD-1 blockade in classical Hodgkin lymphoma. Germline CDR1 and CDR2: MNHNY and SVGAGI (reference sequence). CDR3 length: 16 residues. Trimming removed 0 bases from V and 4 bases from J, with 12 bases in between. General study findings and limits: Any patient who commenced nivolumab under 1 year after ASCT was excluded. CD4+ TCR diversity rose significantly by C4D1, and CD8+ TCR diversity did not.

Patients all relapsed after autologous stem cell transplantation, and there was variation in brentuximab vedotin exposure. The source was peripheral blood mononuclear cells (PBMCs), collected before the second cycle of nivolumab. This TCR was sampled from a human donor with classical Hodgkin lymphoma. The chain joins TRBV6-6 to TRBJ1-4; D perhaps matches TRBD1 (5 bases). CDR3 sequence (DNA): TGTGCCAGCAGTTACTCTCGCCAGGGCTATAATGAAAAACTGTTTTTT. It is translated as CASSYSRQGYNEKLFF.